This TCR beta chain was sequenced in a study of cytomegalovirus exposure and HLA in healthy donors. Whole-study results and caveats: As confirmed in vitro, a few CMV-associated chains were specific for CMV antigens. Associated with cytomegalovirus, according to the listing, were 150 to 200 TCR beta chains.

The ends lost 4 bases at V and 9 bases at J; junction bases unmatched: 14. This CDR3 has 15 residues. Germline V gene data show CDR1 as SGHRS and CDR2 as YFSETQ. TCRdb's copy holds only in-frame clones and misses some; the assay was immunoSEQ multiplex PCR. The table lists 150,000 to 250,000 clones, about 79% of them singletons, with 13% in the top ten. Donors were drawn from the approximately 120-subject validation cohort, separate from the approximately 640-subject first cohort. This clone was observed a single time. The antigen remains undetermined. The clonotype was recovered from a woman aged 25 to 45 in good health and CMV-seropositive. The chain has TRBV5-1 and TRBJ2-5, with TRBD2 matching 8 bases. Sequencing was carried out using PBMCs. This chain's CDR3 is CASSPGGGSPGAQYF. As DNA, the CDR3 is TGCGCCAGCAGCCCCGGCGGGGGGTCCCCAGGGGCCCAGTACTTC.